The 13 T cell receptor beta chains reported below all come from one sample, sequenced in a study of blood T cell repertoires in COVID-19. The method was immunoSEQ multiplex PCR; TCRdb's version includes in-frame clones alone and lacks a portion of them. The table shows about 40,000 clones, with approximately 90% occurring only once. Sequenced: peripheral blood. The receptors come from a man aged 65 to 85 with active COVID-19.

This chain connects TRBV5-6 to TRBJ2-5, with a tentative D call TRBD1 (6 bases). Per the germline V gene, CDR1 is SGHDT and CDR2 is YYEEEE. The V end was cut by 4 bases, the J end by 5 bases, with 12 bases between. There are 13 residues in the CDR3. DNA of the CDR3: TGTGCCAGCAGCCCAACAGGGCTGGAGACCCAGTACTTC. As protein: CASSPTGLETQYF.

The chain is built from TRBV2 and TRBJ2-5; 11 bases map to TRBD2. The germline CDR1 and CDR2 sequences are SNHLY and FYNNEI. The CDR3 consists of 15 residues. V lost 6 bases to trimming and J lost 4 bases; unmatched junction nucleotides: 7. Here the CDR3 reads CASRNSGGAGETQYF. CDR3 sequence (DNA): TGTGCCAGCAGAAATAGCGGGGGGGCGGGAGAGACCCAGTACTTC.

The rearrangement uses TRBV7-8 and TRBJ2-3, with 7 positions matching TRBD1. This CDR3 region has 16 residues. J lost 5 bases, V lost 1 base, and 9 bases had no gene match. The germline gives CDR1 SGHVS, CDR2 FQNEAQ. The DNA for the CDR3 is TGTGCCAGCAGCTTAGGGACAGGAGAGTTTGGAGATACGCAGTATTTT. Its protein is CASSLGTGEFGDTQYF. The variable domain in full, with the rest retrieved from reference TRBV7-8 and TRBJ2-3, is GAGVSQSPRYKVAKRGQDVALRCDPISGHVSLFWYQQALGQGPEFLTYFQNEAQLDKSGLPSDRFFAERPEGSVSTLKIQRTQQEDSAVYLCASSLGTGEFGDTQYFGPGTRLTVL.

This clone was seen a few times. The chain joins TRBV19 to TRBJ2-7; TRBD1 agrees at 8 bases. Germline V gene sequence: CDR1 LNHDA, CDR2 SQIVND (reference sequence). The CDR3 length is 16 residues. Unmatched junction bases numbered 15, after V lost 7 bases and J lost 4 bases. CDR3 sequence: CASMPRAGGMEYEQYF. DNA of the CDR3: TGTGCCAGTATGCCCCGGGCAGGGGGCATGGAATACGAGCAGTACTTC.

The gene calls are TRBV19 and TRBJ2-1; the match to TRBD2 covers 9 bases. The trim removed 4 bases at V and 7 bases at J, leaving 11 bases unmatched. Germline V gene sequence: CDR1 LNHDA, CDR2 SQIVND (reference sequence). This CDR3 comprises 16 residues. CDR3 amino acids: CASSRLAGPLGNEQFF. CDR3 in DNA: TGTGCCAGTAGTAGGCTAGCGGGGCCTCTCGGGAATGAGCAGTTCTTC.

CDR3 in amino acids: CASSYGFSGSGVNEQFF. In nucleotides, the CDR3 is TGTGCCAGCAGTTACGGTTTTAGCGGGAGCGGTGTGAATGAGCAGTTCTTC. The chain combines TRBV6-2 or TRBV6-3 with TRBJ2-1, with 9 nucleotides matching TRBD2. Unmatched junction bases numbered 12, after V lost 2 bases and J lost 7 bases. Germline lookup yields CDR1 MNHEY and CDR2 SVGEGT. The CDR3 contains 17 residues.

This sequence joins TRBV28 and TRBJ2-5; TRBD2 aligns across 10 bases. CDR1 and CDR2 from the germline V gene are MDHEN and SYDVKM. The CDR3 is 18 amino acids. V was clipped by 3 bases and J by 0 bases; unmatched bases: 10. As DNA, the CDR3 is TGTGCCAGCAGTTTCTTCGGTCTTAGCGGGGGGAACCAAGAGACCCAGTACTTC. The encoded protein is CASSFFGLSGGNQETQYF.

This clone appeared once. The chain carries TRBV6-1 and TRBJ2-5; D call uncertain. The V gene's germline CDR1 is MNHNS and CDR2 SASEGT. Trimming stripped 2 bases from V and 2 bases from J, with 6 bases between. This CDR3 contains 13 residues. The CDR3 protein is CASSEFLQETQYF. In DNA, the CDR3 is TGTGCCAGCAGTGAATTCTTACAAGAGACCCAGTACTTC.

Only one count was recorded for this clone. V and J are TRBV6-2 or TRBV6-3 and TRBJ2-5, with 9 bases that match TRBD2. The CDR3 spans 14 residues. V dropped 5 bases and J dropped 5; count of bases not matched to a gene: 6. Germline CDR1 MNHEY, CDR2 SVGEGT. This CDR3 is CASSQSGGRETQYF. DNA for the CDR3: TGTGCCAGCAGTCAAAGCGGGGGGAGGGAGACCCAGTACTTC.

The V call is TRBV7-2, the J call TRBJ2-7; TRBD2 matches 9 bases. CDR3 length: 16 residues. Germline V gene lookup returns CDR1 SGHTA and CDR2 FQGNSA. Germline trimming cut 1 base from V and 3 bases from J; bases unmatched to any gene: 7. In nucleotides, the CDR3 is TGTGCCAGCAGCTTAGGGGGACCAGCGGGGGGCTACGAGCAGTACTTC. Translation gives CASSLGGPAGGYEQYF.

The V gene is TRBV4-1, the J gene TRBJ1-2; 8 nucleotides align to TRBD1. Germline V gene sequence: CDR1 MGHRA, CDR2 YSYEKL. V was pared by 2 bases and J by 3 bases, with 5 bases of the junction left unmatched. CDR3 size: 15 residues. CDR3 nucleotide sequence: TGCGCCAGCAGCCAATCGGGACAGGCGCACTATGGCTACACCTTC. Its translation is CASSQSGQAHYGYTF.

This chain joins TRBV6-4 and TRBJ1-1; D is ambiguous. Germline CDR1 reads MRHNA; CDR2 reads SNTAGT. Trimming pared 4 bases from V and 6 bases from J, leaving 9 bases between. This CDR3 is 12 amino acids long. CDR3 nucleotides: TGTGCCAGCAGTGGGCCAGACTCTGAAGCTTTCTTT. Translation gives CASSGPDSEAFF.

The chain links TRBV28 to TRBJ2-1; D possibly corresponds to TRBD2 (5 bases). This CDR3 comprises 14 residues. Germline V gene lookup returns CDR1 MDHEN and CDR2 SYDVKM. Deletions cut 5 bases from V and 4 bases from J, with 12 bases between. The CDR3 sequence is CASSPSRGYNEQFF. For the CDR3, the DNA is TGTGCCAGCAGTCCCTCCCGGGGTTACAATGAGCAGTTCTTC.